The rows below give T cell receptor beta chains drawn from one sample of a study of PD-L1 blockade in urothelial cancer. Measured with immunoSEQ multiplex PCR; TCRdb has only the in-frame clones, and not every one. The profile shows around 45,000 clones, approximately 88% of them singletons. Sequencing was performed on PBMCs, taken around atezolizumab (anti-PD-L1) treatment. The receptors come from a man older than 75 with urothelial cancer. CDR3s include the opening cysteine and the closing phenylalanine or tryptophan. Fields, in order: V gene, J gene, D gene, clone size, CDR3 protein, CDR3 DNA. The D gene is left open where the match is weak. Some rows have no size entry. The others give once, few or many, or a class for an expanded clone.

V: TRBV30
J: TRBJ2-3
D: TRBD2
size: .
CDR3: CALAGGTDTQYF
DNA: TGTGCCTTGGCGGGAGGCACAGATACGCAGTATTTT

V: TRBV7-9
J: TRBJ2-5
D: TRBD2
size: .
CDR3: CASSLRLAGGTLYQETQYF
DNA: TGTGCCAGCAGCTTAAGACTAGCGGGAGGTACACTTTACCAAGAGACCCAGTACTTC

V: TRBV18
J: TRBJ2-1
D: TRBD2
size: once
CDR3: CASSPASGGVDNEQFF
DNA: TGTGCCAGCTCACCTGCTAGCGGAGGGGTTGACAATGAGCAGTTCTTC

V: TRBV28
J: TRBJ2-7
D: TRBD1
size: .
CDR3: CASSFTGTGGGNEQYF
DNA: TGTGCCAGCAGCTTTACCGGGACAGGGGGAGGGAACGAGCAGTACTTC

V: TRBV7-9
J: TRBJ2-3
D: TRBD2
size: .
CDR3: CASSRRGLAGGRGTDTQYF
DNA: TGTGCCAGCAGCCGCAGGGGGCTAGCGGGAGGCCGGGGCACAGATACGCAGTATTTT

V: TRBV7-2
J: TRBJ2-4
D: .
size: .
CDR3: CASRGLAKNIQYF
DNA: TGTGCCAGCAGGGGGCTAGCCAAAAACATTCAGTACTTC

V: TRBV11-2
J: TRBJ2-7
D: .
size: .
CDR3: CASSLLSYEQYF
DNA: TGTGCCAGCAGCTTACTCTCCTACGAGCAGTACTTC

V: TRBV5-6
J: TRBJ2-7
D: TRBD2
size: .
CDR3: CASSSQREIRFEQYF
DNA: TGTGCCAGCAGCTCCCAGCGGGAGATCCGATTCGAGCAGTACTTC

V: TRBV4-1
J: TRBJ2-1
D: .
size: .
CDR3: CASSQERQSSYNEQFF
DNA: TGCGCCAGCAGCCAAGAGAGGCAGAGCTCCTACAATGAGCAGTTCTTC

V: TRBV2
J: TRBJ1-5
D: .
size: .
CDR3: CASSERHYNQPQHF
DNA: TGTGCCAGCAGTGAACGCCACTACAATCAGCCCCAGCATTTT

V: TRBV19
J: TRBJ1-2
D: TRBD1
size: once
CDR3: CASTLTGDGYTF
DNA: TGTGCCAGTACCCTGACAGGGGATGGCTACACCTTC

V: TRBV7-9
J: TRBJ1-3
D: .
size: .
CDR3: CASSGPGGSGNTIYF
DNA: TGTGCCAGCAGCGGCCCCGGGGGCTCTGGAAACACCATATATTTT

V: TRBV5-4
J: TRBJ2-6
D: TRBD1
size: .
CDR3: CASSGRDRGEPGANVLTF
DNA: TGTGCCAGCAGCGGCCGGGACAGGGGGGAACCTGGGGCCAACGTCCTGACTTTC

V: TRBV9
J: TRBJ2-7
D: TRBD2
size: .
CDR3: CASSFSLKAGEGEQYF
DNA: TGTGCCAGCAGCTTCTCCCTCAAAGCGGGAGAAGGCGAGCAGTACTTC

V: TRBV27
J: TRBJ2-7
D: TRBD1
size: .
CDR3: CASSQNPGTGAYEQYF
DNA: TGTGCCAGCAGTCAAAATCCCGGGACAGGGGCATACGAGCAGTACTTC

V: TRBV2
J: TRBJ1-5
D: TRBD1
size: .
CDR3: CASSDDRAAQPQHF
DNA: TGTGCCAGCAGTGACGACAGGGCCGCTCAGCCCCAGCATTTT